A selection of T cell receptor beta chains follows, all from one sample in a study of blood T cell repertoires in COVID-19. Measured with immunoSEQ multiplex PCR; TCRdb has only the in-frame clones, and not every one. Here the sample spans tens of thousands of clones, roughly 79% being singletons. The sequenced material came from peripheral blood. Receptors originate from a man older than 75 with COVID-19, enrolled during active disease. CDR3s include the opening cysteine and the closing phenylalanine or tryptophan. Each record gives: clone size, J gene, D gene, V gene, CDR3 protein, CDR3 DNA. A D gene is named only where the DNA matches it firmly. Only part of the rows carry a size: once, few, many, or a class if the clone is expanded.

. TRBJ2-5 . TRBV3-1/TRBV3-2 CATTKWTPLHGQETQYF TGTGCCACAACTAAGTGGACTCCTCTACACGGACAAGAGACCCAGTACTTC
. TRBJ1-4 . TRBV7-2 CASSLVGATNEKLFF TGTGCCAGCAGCTTAGTCGGGGCAACTAATGAAAAACTGTTTTTT
once TRBJ2-2 TRBD1 TRBV27 CASSPGTGRINTGELFF TGTGCCAGCAGTCCAGGGACAGGTAGAATAAACACCGGGGAGCTGTTTTTT
. TRBJ1-2 . TRBV27 CASSFVATGIYGYTF TGTGCCAGCAGTTTTGTTGCTACAGGCATCTATGGCTACACCTTC
. TRBJ1-2 TRBD1 TRBV4-2 CASSQGTGEFYGYTF TGTGCCAGCAGCCAAGGGACAGGCGAATTCTATGGCTACACCTTC
. TRBJ1-4 . TRBV5-1 CASSLAQGTNEKLFF TGCGCCAGCAGCTTGGCACAGGGAACTAATGAAAAACTGTTTTTT
. TRBJ1-1 TRBD1 TRBV19 CASNKGQGIGAEAFF TGTGCCAGTAATAAGGGACAGGGAATCGGCGCTGAAGCTTTCTTT
. TRBJ1-2 . TRBV18 CASSDSGSFVYTF TGTGCCAGCTCGGACAGCGGTTCTTTTGTCTACACCTTC
. TRBJ2-5 TRBD2 TRBV5-4 CASSLIAGGPETQYF TGTGCCAGCAGCTTGATAGCGGGAGGGCCGGAGACCCAGTACTTC
. TRBJ2-2 TRBD2 TRBV6-5 CASSYSGLAGTGELFF TGTGCCAGCAGTTACTCGGGACTAGCGGGAACCGGGGAGCTGTTTTTT
. TRBJ2-7 TRBD1 TRBV7-8 CASSQPTGIINYEQYF TGTGCCAGCAGCCAGCCGACAGGGATAATTAACTACGAGCAGTACTTC
. TRBJ1-1 . TRBV12-2 CASRHKLGTEAFF TGTGCAAGTCGCCACAAACTCGGGACTGAAGCTTTCTTT
. TRBJ2-5 TRBD2 TRBV7-3 CASSLGLAGALWQETQYF TGTGCCAGCAGCCTGGGGCTAGCGGGAGCATTGTGGCAAGAGACCCAGTACTTC
. TRBJ2-7 TRBD1 TRBV9 CASSVGRDRASHEQYF TGTGCCAGCAGCGTTGGGAGGGACAGGGCGAGTCACGAGCAGTACTTC
. TRBJ1-5 . TRBV19 CASSMPGRSQPQHF TGTGCCAGTAGTATGCCGGGGAGGTCGCAGCCCCAGCATTTT
. TRBJ2-7 . TRBV5-1 CASSLSSHGQGVYEQYF TGCGCCAGCAGCTTGTCCTCGCACGGCCAGGGTGTATACGAGCAGTACTTC
. TRBJ1-2 TRBD1 TRBV6-4 CASSDGGQGAGYTF TGTGCCAGCAGTGATGGGGGACAGGGGGCTGGCTACACCTTC
. TRBJ1-2 . TRBV2 CASSSNYGYTF TGTGCCAGCAGTTCGAACTATGGCTACACCTTC
few TRBJ1-4 . TRBV3-1/TRBV3-2 CASSQDYSEKLFF TGTGCCAGCAGCCAAGATTATAGTGAAAAACTGTTTTTT
. TRBJ2-2 TRBD1 TRBV24-1 CATSDTGTGNTGELFF TGTGCCACCAGTGACACCGGGACAGGGAACACCGGGGAGCTGTTTTTT
. TRBJ2-4 TRBD2 TRBV6-6 CASTLPGEGSKNIQYF TGTGCCAGCACCCTACCTGGGGAGGGGAGCAAAAACATTCAGTACTTC
. TRBJ1-2 TRBD1 TRBV19 CASSLQDRGQRGYTF TGTGCCAGTAGTCTCCAGGACAGGGGGCAGCGTGGCTACACCTTC
. TRBJ1-4 . TRBV3-1/TRBV3-2 CASSQDPGSNEKLFF TGTGCCAGCAGCCAAGATCCGGGGTCTAATGAAAAACTGTTTTTT
. TRBJ1-2 TRBD1 TRBV5-1 CASSVTGTGRGYTF TGCGCCAGCAGCGTAACCGGGACAGGGAGGGGCTACACCTTC
. TRBJ1-2 . TRBV20-1 CSLSTGYGYTF TGCAGTTTATCAACAGGGTATGGCTACACCTTC
. TRBJ1-2 TRBD1 TRBV10-3 CAIRGQRGGYTF TGTGCCATCAGGGGACAGCGGGGGGGCTACACCTTC
. TRBJ1-1 . TRBV6-5 CASSYAGPGATEAFF TGTGCCAGCAGTTACGCGGGTCCGGGAGCCACTGAAGCTTTCTTT
few TRBJ1-3 . TRBV30 CAWSVPSGLESGNTIYF TGTGCCTGGAGTGTACCGTCAGGGTTGGAATCTGGAAACACCATATATTTT
. TRBJ2-3 . TRBV11-3 CASSLGGQRTDTQYF TGTGCCAGCAGCTTGGGTGGACAGCGCACAGATACGCAGTATTTT
. TRBJ2-7 . TRBV7-2 CASSKYPPGQPYEQYF TGTGCCAGCAGCAAATACCCCCCGGGACAACCATACGAGCAGTACTTC
. TRBJ1-6 TRBD1 TRBV6-5 CASSWDRDYNSPLHF TGTGCCAGCAGTTGGGACAGGGATTATAATTCACCCCTCCACTTT
. TRBJ1-5 . TRBV28 CASSFIDSVPSNQPQHF TGTGCCAGCAGTTTTATAGACAGCGTGCCTAGCAATCAGCCCCAGCATTTT
few TRBJ1-5 . TRBV12-5 CASALELVGQPQHF TGTGCTAGTGCCCTGGAGCTGGTAGGTCAGCCCCAGCATTTT
once TRBJ1-6 TRBD1 TRBV4-1 CASSRSGQGPLNSPLHF TGCGCCAGCAGCCGATCAGGACAGGGGCCACTTAATTCACCCCTCCACTTT
once TRBJ2-3 . TRBV6-5 CASSYSGRGTDTQYF TGTGCCAGCAGTTACTCTGGCAGGGGCACAGATACGCAGTATTTT
. TRBJ1-5 . TRBV29-1 CSVVTQTGVNQPQHF TGCAGCGTTGTCACGCAGACAGGCGTCAATCAGCCCCAGCATTTT
. TRBJ1-4 . TRBV3-1/TRBV3-2 CASRTAATNEKLFF TGTGCCAGCAGGACAGCAGCAACTAATGAAAAACTGTTTTTT
. TRBJ2-7 . TRBV11-2 CASSLDLGRVNLAYEQYF TGTGCCAGCAGCTTAGATCTTGGCAGGGTGAATTTAGCCTACGAGCAGTACTTC
. TRBJ2-6 . TRBV30 CAWSQGSGANVLTF TGTGCCTGGAGCCAGGGCTCTGGGGCCAACGTCCTGACTTTC
. TRBJ2-5 TRBD1 TRBV5-6 CASSLRGQGETQYF TGTGCCAGCAGCTTAAGAGGACAGGGGGAGACCCAGTACTTC
. TRBJ2-1 . TRBV2 CASSNQGWEQFF TGTGCCAGCAGTAATCAGGGGTGGGAGCAGTTCTTC
. TRBJ2-5 . TRBV7-2 CASSLARWGAGETQYF TGTGCCAGCAGCTTAGCGCGGTGGGGCGCCGGGGAGACCCAGTACTTC
. TRBJ2-3 . TRBV4-2 CASSQGWAPDTQYF TGTGCCAGCAGCCAAGGGTGGGCCCCAGATACGCAGTATTTT
. TRBJ2-3 . TRBV10-1 CASSHGSTDTQYF TGCGCCAGCAGCCACGGGTCCACAGATACGCAGTATTTT
. TRBJ2-1 TRBD1 TRBV9 CASSLAGTAYNEQFF TGTGCCAGCAGCCTGGCCGGGACAGCTTACAATGAGCAGTTCTTC
. TRBJ2-5 . TRBV21-1 CASRDRDRESSVETQYF TGTGCCAGCAGAGACCGGGACAGGGAATCTTCGGTGGAGACCCAGTACTTC
. TRBJ2-2 TRBD2 TRBV19 CASSETSGRVGTGELFF TGTGCCAGTAGTGAGACTAGCGGGAGGGTCGGCACCGGGGAGCTGTTTTTT
. TRBJ2-3 . TRBV5-6 CASSLDGSPGGTQYF TGTGCCAGCAGCTTGGACGGGAGCCCGGGCGGGACGCAGTATTTT
once TRBJ1-3 TRBD1 TRBV6-5 CASSYPRGTDRKAIYF TGTGCCAGCAGTTACCCACGCGGGACAGACCGGAAGGCCATATATTTT
. TRBJ1-6 TRBD1 TRBV9 CASSDRGNSPLHF TGTGCCAGCAGCGACAGGGGAAACTCACCCCTCCACTTT
few TRBJ2-3 TRBD2 TRBV5-6 CASSRILAGDSDTQYF TGTGCCAGCAGCCGAATACTAGCGGGAGACTCAGATACGCAGTATTTT
. TRBJ1-2 TRBD1 TRBV7-2 CASSRTGSFYGYTF TGTGCCAGCAGCCGGACAGGGTCCTTTTATGGCTACACCTTC
. TRBJ1-4 TRBD1 TRBV4-2 CASSQGVEGAWEKLFF TGTGCCAGCAGCCAAGGTGTCGAGGGGGCGTGGGAAAAACTGTTTTTT
. TRBJ2-3 . TRBV30 CAWSVGGPTDTQYF TGTGCCTGGAGTGTAGGCGGCCCCACAGATACGCAGTATTTT
. TRBJ1-2 . TRBV6-5 CASSLGASNYGYTF TGTGCCAGCAGTTTAGGGGCATCTAACTATGGCTACACCTTC
. TRBJ2-2 . TRBV7-9 CASSPQGRAGELFF TGTGCCAGCAGCCCCCAGGGGAGGGCCGGGGAGCTGTTTTTT
. TRBJ1-5 TRBD1 TRBV28 CATTAAGGYHQPQHF TGTGCCACCACGGCGGCAGGGGGTTACCATCAGCCCCAGCATTTT
. TRBJ2-1 TRBD2 TRBV5-8 CASSFGRGISYNEQFF TGTGCCAGCAGCTTCGGGCGGGGGATCTCCTACAATGAGCAGTTCTTC